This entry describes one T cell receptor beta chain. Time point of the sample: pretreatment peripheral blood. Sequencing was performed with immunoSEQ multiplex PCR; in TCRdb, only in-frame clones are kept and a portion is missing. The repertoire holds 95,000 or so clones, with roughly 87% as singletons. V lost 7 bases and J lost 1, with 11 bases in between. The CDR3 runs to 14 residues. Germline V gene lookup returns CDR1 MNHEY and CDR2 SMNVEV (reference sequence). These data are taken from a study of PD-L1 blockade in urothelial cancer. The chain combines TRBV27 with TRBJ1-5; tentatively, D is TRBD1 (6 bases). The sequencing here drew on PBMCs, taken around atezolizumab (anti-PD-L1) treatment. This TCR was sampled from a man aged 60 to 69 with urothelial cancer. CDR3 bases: TGTGCCAGCACAGGGGTAGGGAGCAATCAGCCCCAGCATTTT. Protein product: CASTGVGSNQPQHF.